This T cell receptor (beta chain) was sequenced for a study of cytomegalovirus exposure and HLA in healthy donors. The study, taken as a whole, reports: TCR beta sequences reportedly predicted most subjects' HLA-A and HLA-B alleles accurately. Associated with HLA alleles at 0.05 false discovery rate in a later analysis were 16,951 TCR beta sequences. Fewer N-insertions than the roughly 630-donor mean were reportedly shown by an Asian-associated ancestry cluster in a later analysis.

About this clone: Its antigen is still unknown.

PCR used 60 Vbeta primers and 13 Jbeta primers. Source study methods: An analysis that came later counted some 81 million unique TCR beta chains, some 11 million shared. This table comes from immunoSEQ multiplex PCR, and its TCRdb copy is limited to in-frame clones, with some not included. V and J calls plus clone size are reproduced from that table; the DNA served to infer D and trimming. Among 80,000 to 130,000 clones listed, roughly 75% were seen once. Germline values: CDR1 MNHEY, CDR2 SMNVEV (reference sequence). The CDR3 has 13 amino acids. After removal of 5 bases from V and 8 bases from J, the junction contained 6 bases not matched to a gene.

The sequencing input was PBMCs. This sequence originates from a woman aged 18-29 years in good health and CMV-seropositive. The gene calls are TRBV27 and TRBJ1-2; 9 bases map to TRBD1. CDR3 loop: CASSQQGARGYTF. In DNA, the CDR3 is TGTGCCAGCAGTCAACAGGGGGCGAGGGGCTACACCTTC.